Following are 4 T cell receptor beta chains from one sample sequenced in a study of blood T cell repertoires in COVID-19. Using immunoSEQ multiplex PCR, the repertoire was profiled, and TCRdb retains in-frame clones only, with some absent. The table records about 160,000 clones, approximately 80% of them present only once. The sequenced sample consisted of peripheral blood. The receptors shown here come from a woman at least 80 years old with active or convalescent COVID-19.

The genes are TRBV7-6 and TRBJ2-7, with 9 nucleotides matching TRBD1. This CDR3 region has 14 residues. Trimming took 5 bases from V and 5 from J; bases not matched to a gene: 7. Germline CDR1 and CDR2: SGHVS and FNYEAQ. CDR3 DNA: TGTGCCAGCAGCACCGGACAGGGGCTAAACGAGCAGTACTTC. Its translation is CASSTGQGLNEQYF.

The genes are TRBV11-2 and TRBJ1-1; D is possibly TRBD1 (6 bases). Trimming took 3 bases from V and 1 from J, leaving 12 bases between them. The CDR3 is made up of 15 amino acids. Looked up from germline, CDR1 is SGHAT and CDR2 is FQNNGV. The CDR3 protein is CASSFYTTGNTEAFF. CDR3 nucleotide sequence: TGTGCCAGCAGCTTCTATACGACAGGGAACACTGAAGCTTTCTTT.

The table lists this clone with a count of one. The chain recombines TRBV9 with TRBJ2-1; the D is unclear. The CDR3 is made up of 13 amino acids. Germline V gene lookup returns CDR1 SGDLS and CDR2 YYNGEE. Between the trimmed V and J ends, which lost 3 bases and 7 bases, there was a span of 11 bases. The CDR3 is CASSAGAVNEQFF. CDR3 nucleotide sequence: TGTGCCAGCAGCGCCGGAGCCGTGAATGAGCAGTTCTTC. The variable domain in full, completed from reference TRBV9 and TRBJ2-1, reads DSGVTQTPKHLITATGQRVTLRCSPRSGDLSVYWYQQSLDQGLQFLIQYYNGEERAKGNILERFSAQQFPDLHSELNLSSLELGDSALYFCASSAGAVNEQFFGPGTRLTVL.

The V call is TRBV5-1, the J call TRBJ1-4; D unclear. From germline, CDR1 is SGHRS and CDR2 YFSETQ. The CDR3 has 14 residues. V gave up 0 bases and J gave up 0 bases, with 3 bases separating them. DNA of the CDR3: TGCGCCAGCAGCTTGGACTCAACTAATGAAAAACTGTTTTTT. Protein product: CASSLDSTNEKLFF.